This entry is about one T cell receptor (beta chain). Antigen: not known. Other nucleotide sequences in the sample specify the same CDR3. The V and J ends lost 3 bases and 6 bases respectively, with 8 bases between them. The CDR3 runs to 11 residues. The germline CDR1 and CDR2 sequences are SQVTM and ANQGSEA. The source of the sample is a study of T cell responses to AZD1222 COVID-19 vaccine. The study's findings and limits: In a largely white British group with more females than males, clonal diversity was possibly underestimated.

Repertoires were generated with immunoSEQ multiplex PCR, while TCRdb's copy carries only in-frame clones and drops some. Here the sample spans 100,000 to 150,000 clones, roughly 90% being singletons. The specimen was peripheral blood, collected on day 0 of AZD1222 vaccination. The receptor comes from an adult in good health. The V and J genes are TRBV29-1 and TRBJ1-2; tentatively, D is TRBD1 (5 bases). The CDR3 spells CSVERGNGYTF. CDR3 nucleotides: TGCAGCGTTGAGAGGGGAAATGGCTACACCTTC.